Listed below are T cell receptor beta chains from one sample, sequenced in a study of blood T cells in healthy people across ages. TCRdb ran MiXCR on the 5' RACE reads and lists one entry per CDR3 protein. The sample has around 600,000 distinct CDR3 sequences, around 48% seen once; the top ten hold under 30%. Sample: blood. The receptor set was obtained from an elderly man in good health. The CDR3 runs from the conserved cysteine through the conserved F or W. The D gene is left open where the match is weak. Clone size is not always given. Where it is, it says once, few, many or a class for expanded clones.

TRBJ2-5	NA	TRBV20-1	NA	TGCAGTGTGAGGAGGGAAGCCCAGTACTTC	CSVRREAQYF
TRBJ1-5	few	TRBV7-2	NA	TGTGCCAGCAGCGAACAGGGCAGTAGTCAGCCCCAGCATTTT	CASSEQGSSQPQHF
TRBJ2-3	NA	TRBV29-1	TRBD2	TGCAGCGTCGATACTAGCGGAACCACAGATACGCAGTATTTT	CSVDTSGTTDTQYF
TRBJ2-3	few	TRBV29-1	TRBD2	TGCAGCGGGGGGGGACTAGCGGATCAGTATTTT	CSGGGLADQYF
TRBJ2-1	NA	TRBV20-1	TRBD2	TGCAGTGCTAGCGGGACTAGCGGGAGGGAGGGGGATGAGCAGTTCTTC	CSASGTSGREGDEQFF
TRBJ2-1	few	TRBV7-9	NA	TGTGCCAGCAGCTTAGCTTCGGACTTTAATGAGCAGTTCTTC	CASSLASDFNEQFF
TRBJ1-2	many	TRBV7-9	TRBD1	TGTGCCAGCAGCGCCCGGGACAGGGGCTATGGCTACACCTTC	CASSARDRGYGYTF
TRBJ2-7	NA	TRBV20-1	NA	TGCAGTGCCGCACGTCCGGGAGACGACTACGAGCAGTACTTC	CSAARPGDDYEQYF
TRBJ2-4	NA	TRBV6-2/TRBV6-3	NA	TGTGCCAGCACTGAACAAAACATTCAGTACTTC	CASTEQNIQYF
TRBJ2-7	few	TRBV6-5	NA	TGTGCCAGCAGTTACGGGGAGGAGCAGTACTTC	CASSYGEEQYF
TRBJ1-4	NA	TRBV29-1	TRBD1	TGCAGCGCCGGGACAGCCGGCGTTGAAAAACTGTTTTTT	CSAGTAGVEKLFF
TRBJ2-1	NA	TRBV11-2	NA	TGTGCCAGCAGCTTGTACGAGGGGTACAATGAGCAGTTCTTC	CASSLYEGYNEQFF
TRBJ1-1	NA	TRBV6-2/TRBV6-3	NA	TGTGCCAGCAGCCGCGACAGGATCACTGAAGCTTTCTTT	CASSRDRITEAFF
TRBJ1-2	NA	TRBV25-1	NA	TGTGCCAGCAGCCCACCTCCCCTGGCATCTACTTCTAACTATGGCTACACCTTC	CASSPPPLASTSNYGYTF
TRBJ2-1	NA	TRBV20-1	TRBD2	TGCAGTGCTAGACCCGGACTAGCGGAATACAATGAGCAGTTCTTC	CSARPGLAEYNEQFF
TRBJ2-7	few	TRBV6-5	NA	TGTGCCGGCAGCCCAGTCAGGGAGTCCTACGAGCAGTACTTC	CAGSPVRESYEQYF
TRBJ1-2	NA	TRBV3-1	NA	TGTGCCAGCAGCCAGAAATCATCAGGGTTCGGCTATGGCTACACCTTC	CASSQKSSGFGYGYTF
TRBJ1-5	NA	TRBV4-1	NA	TGCGCCAGCACCCCGTCTGGCGGACCCAATCAGCCCCAGCATTTT	CASTPSGGPNQPQHF
TRBJ2-7	few	TRBV11-2	NA	TGTGCCAGCAGCTTACAGGTCTCCTACGAGCAGTACTTC	CASSLQVSYEQYF
TRBJ1-1	NA	TRBV29-1	NA	TGCAGCGTTGTCCCAGCGAACACTGAAGCTTTCTTT	CSVVPANTEAFF
TRBJ1-2	NA	TRBV20-1	NA	TGCAGTGCTTCCCTTGATTCTAACTATGGCTACACCTTC	CSASLDSNYGYTF
TRBJ2-1	few	TRBV3-1	TRBD2	TGTGCCAGCAGTCCTTGGACTAGCGGGAGAGAGCAGTTCTTC	CASSPWTSGREQFF
TRBJ1-1	NA	TRBV29-1	NA	TGCAGCGTTGAAGCCCTTATCGGGGGCACTGAAGCTTTCTTT	CSVEALIGGTEAFF
TRBJ2-3	once	TRBV20-1	NA	TGCAGTGCTAGAGACGACCTAAGGGCAGATACGCAGTATTTT	CSARDDLRADTQYF
TRBJ1-3	NA	TRBV3-1	NA	TGTGCCAGCAGCCAAGCCGGGCCCTTCACTGGAAACACCATATATTTT	CASSQAGPFTGNTIYF
TRBJ1-1	few	TRBV7-9	NA	TGTGCCAGCAGCTTAACCCACCAGGGGCCAACTGAAGCTTTCTTT	CASSLTHQGPTEAFF
TRBJ1-1	NA	TRBV20-1	NA	TGCAGTGCTAGAGATGCGGGGGTAACGAACACTGAAGCTTTCTTT	CSARDAGVTNTEAFF
TRBJ2-4	few	TRBV29-1	TRBD1	TGCAGCGTTGATCTAGAGGGGGCTGACATTCAGTACTTC	CSVDLEGADIQYF
TRBJ1-2	many	TRBV7-2	TRBD1	TGTGCCAGCAGTTTGGGGACAGCCTATGGCTACACCTTC	CASSLGTAYGYTF
TRBJ1-1	many	TRBV6-5	NA	TGTGCCAGCAGTTACTCGATCGCTAATAGGGTCCAGAACACTGAAGCTTTCTTT	CASSYSIANRVQNTEAFF
TRBJ1-6	once	TRBV20-1	NA	TGCAGTGCTAGGGGGGGACATCTAATCGATTCACCCCTCCACTTT	CSARGGHLIDSPLHF
TRBJ2-7	few	TRBV5-1	NA	TGCGCCAGCAGCTGGGCCCCCGGGCAGTCCTACGAGCAGTACTTC	CASSWAPGQSYEQYF
TRBJ1-1	NA	TRBV4-3	NA	TGCGCCAGCAGCCCAACCTCCGGCGGGTCAACACCCTATCGGGCTTTCTTT	CASSPTSGGSTPYRAFF
TRBJ2-5	NA	TRBV12-3/TRBV12-4	NA	TGTGCCAGCAGTTTAGTAACGATGCAGGGAGGTCAAGAGACCCAGTACTTC	CASSLVTMQGGQETQYF
TRBJ1-1	many	TRBV7-2	NA	TGTGCCAGCAGCTTTTCGGTGAACACTGAAGCTTTCTTT	CASSFSVNTEAFF
TRBJ2-5	few	TRBV25-1	TRBD1	TGTGCCAGCAGTGCAGGGACAGAGACGCAGTACTTC	CASSAGTETQYF
TRBJ1-2	NA	TRBV15	NA	TGTGCCACCAGCAGCCCCTCTGTGGACACACTCTATGGCTACACCTTC	CATSSPSVDTLYGYTF
TRBJ2-3	once	TRBV2	NA	TGTGCCAGCATCTCGGGATACACAGATACGCAGTATTTT	CASISGYTDTQYF
TRBJ1-2	many	TRBV6-5	NA	TGTGCCAGCAGTCGTTTGGAGATTGACATCTATGGCTACACCTTC	CASSRLEIDIYGYTF
TRBJ1-2	NA	TRBV2	NA	TGTGCCAGCAGTGTCCTGGGGAGTGACTATGGCTACACCTTC	CASSVLGSDYGYTF
TRBJ2-3	few	TRBV12-3/TRBV12-4	TRBD2	TGTGCCAGCAGTTTCGGGGGGACTTCCCCAGATACGCAGTATTTT	CASSFGGTSPDTQYF